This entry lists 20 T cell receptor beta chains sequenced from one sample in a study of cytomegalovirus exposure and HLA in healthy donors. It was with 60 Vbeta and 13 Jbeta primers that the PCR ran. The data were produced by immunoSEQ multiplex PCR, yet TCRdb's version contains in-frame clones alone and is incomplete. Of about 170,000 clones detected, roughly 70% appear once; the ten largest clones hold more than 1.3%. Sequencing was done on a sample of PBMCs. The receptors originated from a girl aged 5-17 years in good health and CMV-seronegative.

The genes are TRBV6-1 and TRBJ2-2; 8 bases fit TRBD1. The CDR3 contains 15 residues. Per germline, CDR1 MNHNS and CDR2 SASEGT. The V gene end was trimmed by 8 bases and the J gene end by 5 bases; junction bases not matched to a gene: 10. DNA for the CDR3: TGTGCCAGCCAGCCCCCAGGGGGCCGGACCGGGGAGCTGTTTTTT. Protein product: CASQPPGGRTGELFF.

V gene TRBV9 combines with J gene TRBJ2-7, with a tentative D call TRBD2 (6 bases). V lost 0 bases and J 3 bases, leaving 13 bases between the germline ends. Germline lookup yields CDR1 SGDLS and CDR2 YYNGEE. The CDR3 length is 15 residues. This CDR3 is CASSVGDSTLYEQYF. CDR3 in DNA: TGTGCCAGCAGCGTAGGGGACTCAACCCTCTACGAGCAGTACTTC.

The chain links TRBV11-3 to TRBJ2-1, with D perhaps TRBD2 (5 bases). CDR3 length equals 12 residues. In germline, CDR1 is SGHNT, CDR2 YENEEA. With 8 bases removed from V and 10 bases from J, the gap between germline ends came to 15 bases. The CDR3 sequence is CASLCGRREQFF. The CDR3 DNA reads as TGTGCCAGCCTCTGCGGGCGCCGAGAGCAGTTCTTC.

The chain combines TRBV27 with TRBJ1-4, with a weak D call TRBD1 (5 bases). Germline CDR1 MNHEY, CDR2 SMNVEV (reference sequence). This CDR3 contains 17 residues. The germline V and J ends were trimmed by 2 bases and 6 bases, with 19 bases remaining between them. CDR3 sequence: CASSLGQGLVLHEKLFF. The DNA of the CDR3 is TGTGCCAGCAGTTTAGGGCAGGGTCTAGTTCTCCATGAAAAACTGTTTTTT. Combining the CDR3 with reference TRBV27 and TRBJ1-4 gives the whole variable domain EAQVTQNPRYLITVTGKKLTVTCSQNMNHEYMSWYRQDPGLGLRQIYYSMNVEVTDKGDVPEGYKVSRKEKRNFPLILESPSPNQTSLYFCASSLGQGLVLHEKLFFGSGTQLSVL.

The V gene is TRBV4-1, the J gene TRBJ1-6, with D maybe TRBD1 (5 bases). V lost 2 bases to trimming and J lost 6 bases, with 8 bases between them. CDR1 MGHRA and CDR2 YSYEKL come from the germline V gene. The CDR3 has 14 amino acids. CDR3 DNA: TGCGCCAGCAGCCAATTTAGGGGTAATTCACCCCTCCACTTT. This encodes CASSQFRGNSPLHF.

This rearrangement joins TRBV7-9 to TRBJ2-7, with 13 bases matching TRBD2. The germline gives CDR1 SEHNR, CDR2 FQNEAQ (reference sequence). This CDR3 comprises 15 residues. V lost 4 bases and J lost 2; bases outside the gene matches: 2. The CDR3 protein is CASSWTSGGPYEQYF. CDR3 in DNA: TGTGCCAGCAGCTGGACTAGCGGGGGACCCTACGAGCAGTACTTC.

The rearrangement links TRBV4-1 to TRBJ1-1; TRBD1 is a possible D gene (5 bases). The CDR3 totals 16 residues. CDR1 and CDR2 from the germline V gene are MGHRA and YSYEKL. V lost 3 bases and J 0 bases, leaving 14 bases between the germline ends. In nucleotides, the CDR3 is TGCGCCAGCAGCCACCAAGCGGGGCGAATGAACACTGAAGCTTTCTTT. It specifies CASSHQAGRMNTEAFF.

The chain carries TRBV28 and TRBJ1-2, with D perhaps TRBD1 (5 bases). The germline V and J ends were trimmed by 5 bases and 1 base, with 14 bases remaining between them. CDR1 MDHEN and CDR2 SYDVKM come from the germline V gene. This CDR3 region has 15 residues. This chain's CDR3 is CASSAGRGVNYGYTF. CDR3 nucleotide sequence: TGTGCCAGCAGTGCCGGCCGGGGGGTTAACTATGGCTACACCTTC.

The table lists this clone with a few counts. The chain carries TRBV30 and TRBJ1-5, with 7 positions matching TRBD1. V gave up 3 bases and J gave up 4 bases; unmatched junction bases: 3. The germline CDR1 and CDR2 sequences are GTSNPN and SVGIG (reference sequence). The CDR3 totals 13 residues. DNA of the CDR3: TGTGCCTGGAGAGGACAGGTTAATCAGCCCCAGCATTTT. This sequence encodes CAWRGQVNQPQHF.

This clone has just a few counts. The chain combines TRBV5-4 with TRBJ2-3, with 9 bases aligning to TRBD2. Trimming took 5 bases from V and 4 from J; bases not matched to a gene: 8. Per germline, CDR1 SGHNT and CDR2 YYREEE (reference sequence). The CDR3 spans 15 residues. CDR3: CASRGRVAGADTQYF. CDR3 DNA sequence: TGTGCCAGCAGGGGCCGGGTAGCGGGGGCAGATACGCAGTATTTT.

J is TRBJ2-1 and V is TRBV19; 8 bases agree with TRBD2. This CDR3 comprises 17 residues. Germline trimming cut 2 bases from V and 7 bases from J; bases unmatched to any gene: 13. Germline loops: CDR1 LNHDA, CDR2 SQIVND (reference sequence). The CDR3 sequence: CASSISAGGTGLNEQFF. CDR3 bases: TGTGCCAGTAGTATATCGGCGGGGGGTACAGGGCTGAATGAGCAGTTCTTC.

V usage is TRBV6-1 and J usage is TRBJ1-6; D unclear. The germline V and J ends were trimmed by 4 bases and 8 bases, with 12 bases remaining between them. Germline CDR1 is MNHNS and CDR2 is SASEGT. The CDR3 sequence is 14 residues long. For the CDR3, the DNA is TGTGCCAGCAGTGGGAGTGCGGGATATTCACCCCTCCACTTT. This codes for CASSGSAGYSPLHF.

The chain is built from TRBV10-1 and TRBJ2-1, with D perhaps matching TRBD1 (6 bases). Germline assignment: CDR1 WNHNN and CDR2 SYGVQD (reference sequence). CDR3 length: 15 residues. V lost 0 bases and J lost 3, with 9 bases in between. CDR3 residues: CASSESGDNYNEQFF. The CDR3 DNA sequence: TGCGCCAGCAGTGAGTCGGGGGACAACTACAATGAGCAGTTCTTC.

The CDR3 here is CASSEGGGTEETQYF. The DNA for the CDR3 is TGTGCCAGCAGCGAGGGCGGGGGGACCGAAGAGACCCAGTACTTC. The J gene is TRBJ2-5, the V gene TRBV9; 8 bases align to TRBD2. V shed 3 bases and J 3 bases; nucleotides not matched to a gene: 7. CDR1 and CDR2 (germline): SGDLS, YYNGEE. The CDR3 is 15 amino acids.

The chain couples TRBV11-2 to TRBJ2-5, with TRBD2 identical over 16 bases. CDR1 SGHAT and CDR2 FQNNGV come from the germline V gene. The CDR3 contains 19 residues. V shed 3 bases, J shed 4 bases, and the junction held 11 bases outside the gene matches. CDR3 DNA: TGTGCCAGCAGCTTTCCGGTTGGGACTAGCGGGGGGGCTGGAGAGACCCAGTACTTC. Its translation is CASSFPVGTSGGAGETQYF. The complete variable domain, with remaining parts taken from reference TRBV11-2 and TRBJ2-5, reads EAGVAQSPRYKIIEKRQSVAFWCNPISGHATLYWYQQILGQGPKLLIQFQNNGVVDDSQLPKDRFSAERLKGVDSTLKIQPAKLEDSAVYLCASSFPVGTSGGAGETQYFGPGTRLLVL.

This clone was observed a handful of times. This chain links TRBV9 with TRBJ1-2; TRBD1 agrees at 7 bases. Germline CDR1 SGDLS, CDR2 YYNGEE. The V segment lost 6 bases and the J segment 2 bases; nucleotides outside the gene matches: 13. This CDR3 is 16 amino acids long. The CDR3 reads CASTLLDRDFNYGYTF. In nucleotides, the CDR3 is TGTGCCAGCACCCTACTAGACAGGGATTTCAACTATGGCTACACCTTC.

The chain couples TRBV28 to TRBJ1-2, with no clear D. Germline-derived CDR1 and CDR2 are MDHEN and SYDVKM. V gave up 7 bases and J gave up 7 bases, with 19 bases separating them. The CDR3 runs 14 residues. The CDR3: CASTIPAGYGGYTF. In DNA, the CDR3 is TGTGCCAGCACCATACCTGCGGGGTACGGTGGCTACACCTTC.

CDR3 in amino acids: CSVSTGVGANVLTF. The DNA of the CDR3 is TGCAGCGTTTCCACAGGGGTTGGGGCCAACGTCCTGACTTTC. The chain recombines TRBV29-1 with TRBJ2-6, with 7 bases aligning to TRBD1. The CDR3 is made up of 14 amino acids. Unmatched junction bases numbered 4, after V lost 5 bases and J lost 3 bases. Germline assignment: CDR1 SQVTM and CDR2 ANQGSEA.

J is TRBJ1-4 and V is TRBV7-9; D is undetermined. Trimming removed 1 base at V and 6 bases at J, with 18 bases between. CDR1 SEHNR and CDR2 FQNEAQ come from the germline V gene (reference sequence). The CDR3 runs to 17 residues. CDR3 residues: CASSLGGGSLSHEKLFF. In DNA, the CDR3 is TGTGCCAGCAGCTTAGGTGGAGGATCCCTTAGTCATGAAAAACTGTTTTTT. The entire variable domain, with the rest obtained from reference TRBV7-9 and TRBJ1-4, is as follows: DTGVSQNPRHKITKRGQNVTFRCDPISEHNRLYWYRQTLGQGPEFLTYFQNEAQLEKSRLLSDRFSAERPKGSFSTLEIQRTEQGDSAMYLCASSLGGGSLSHEKLFFGSGTQLSVL.

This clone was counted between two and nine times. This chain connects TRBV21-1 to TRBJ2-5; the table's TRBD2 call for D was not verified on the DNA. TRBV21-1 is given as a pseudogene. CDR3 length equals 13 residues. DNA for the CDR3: TGTGCCAGCAGCAGCCGGGACTGGGAGACCCAGTACTTC. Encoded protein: CASSSRDWETQYF.